The entry that follows covers one T cell receptor (beta chain) sequence. An end of the junction differs from the germline gene, which may be a read error. TCRdb re-analysed the 5' RACE reads in MiXCR, keeping a single row per CDR3 protein. The sample lists about 54,000 distinct CDR3 sequences; 15% to 20% were seen once. CDR1 and CDR2 (germline): SGHKS, YYEKEE (reference sequence). The CDR3 consists of 16 residues. The sequence came from a female donor with breast cancer. V is TRBV5-5 and J is TRBJ1-4; TRBD1 agrees at 8 bases. Input material: naive CD4+ T cells sorted from blood. Sample subset: naive CD4+ T cells, CD4+CD45RA+CD25-. The CDR3 nucleotides read TGTGTCAGCAGCCTCGGGACAGGCTTCTCTAATGAAAAACTGTTTTTT. This translates into CVSSLGTGFSNEKLFF.